Listed below are T cell receptor beta chains from one sample, sequenced in a study of early T cells in non-severe SARS-CoV-2 infection. TCRdb reprocessed the 5' RACE reads via MiXCR and lists one record per CDR3 protein. The table lists some 50,000 distinct CDR3 sequences, 9% to 9.5% of them singletons. Sequencing input: whole blood. The receptors here all came from an adult who was a healthcare worker with PCR-confirmed SARS-CoV-2 infection or an uninfected control (not recorded which). Both conserved end residues are part of each CDR3. The D gene is left open where the match is weak. A row's size may be missing; if present it is once, few, many or a size class.

v_call,clone_size,d_call,j_call,cdr3_nt,cdr3_aa
TRBV2,-,TRBD1,TRBJ2-3,TGTGCCAGCAGACCGGGACAGGGAGGAGATACGCAGTATTTT,CASRPGQGGDTQYF
TRBV5-5,-,-,TRBJ2-3,TGTGCCGCCTCCAGGGAAGTGGGCACAGATACGCAGTATTTT,CAASREVGTDTQYF
TRBV20-1,many,-,TRBJ1-5,TGCAGTGCAAACAGGGCTTATAGCAATCAGCCCCAGCATTTT,CSANRAYSNQPQHF
TRBV29-1,-,TRBD1,TRBJ1-2,TGCAGCGTTGCTCAGGGGGCGGTATCCGAGTATGGCTACACCTTC,CSVAQGAVSEYGYTF
TRBV20-1,many,TRBD2,TRBJ2-1,TGCAGTGCTAGACTAGCGGGGGGGTACAATGAGCAGTTCTTC,CSARLAGGYNEQFF
TRBV12-3/TRBV12-4,few,-,TRBJ2-7,TGTGCCAGCAGTTTAGCGCATAACTACGAGCAGTACTTC,CASSLAHNYEQYF
TRBV21-1,many,-,TRBJ2-2,TGTGCCAGCAGCACTCGACCAAGAGGGGCCGCGGCCGACACCGGGGAGCTGTTTTTT,CASSTRPRGAAADTGELFF
TRBV12-3/TRBV12-4,many,-,TRBJ1-4,TGTGCCAGCAAATCGACAGGTCGGGAAAAACTGTTTTTT,CASKSTGREKLFF
TRBV29-1,many,-,TRBJ1-2,TGCAGCTTTTTTATGGGTTCTGACTACACCTTC,CSFFMGSDYTF
TRBV6-6,many,-,TRBJ1-1,TGTGCCAGCAGTTACTCCCCTTTGGCTGAAGCTTTCTTT,CASSYSPLAEAFF
TRBV3-1,many,TRBD1,TRBJ2-2,TGTGCCAGCAGCCATAGGGGACAGCGCGCCGGGGAGCTGTTTTTT,CASSHRGQRAGELFF
TRBV29-1,-,-,TRBJ2-7,TGCAGCGTCATGAATGAACAGGGTTACGAGCAGTACTTC,CSVMNEQGYEQYF
TRBV27,many,TRBD1,TRBJ2-7,TGTGCCAGCACAGTGGCAGGGGGCAACGAGCAGTACTTC,CASTVAGGNEQYF
TRBV28,many,-,TRBJ2-1,TGTGCCAGCAGTTTGCAGCAGGGTGAGCAGTTCTTC,CASSLQQGEQFF
TRBV7-6,many,TRBD1,TRBJ1-5,TGTGCCAGCAGCTTAAGACAGGGAAGAGGTCAGCCCCAGCATTTT,CASSLRQGRGQPQHF
TRBV29-1,many,-,TRBJ2-7,TGCAGCGTTGCGGAATCGGACGAGCAGTACTTC,CSVAESDEQYF
TRBV2,few,TRBD1,TRBJ2-1,TGTGCCAGCTACCGACAGGGATTCTCCTACAATGAGCAGTTCTTC,CASYRQGFSYNEQFF
TRBV20-1,many,-,TRBJ1-5,TGCAGTGCTAGAGATGGCTGGCTCGCCGGGGCCGCATCGGTGAGCAATCAGCCCCAGCATTTT,CSARDGWLAGAASVSNQPQHF
TRBV4-2,many,-,TRBJ1-5,TGTGCCAGCAGCCAAGACAGACTCGGCCAGCCCCAGCATTTT,CASSQDRLGQPQHF
TRBV27,many,-,TRBJ2-3,TGTGCCAGCAGTTTAGCGGTGATCCATTTCCCAGATACGCAGTATTTT,CASSLAVIHFPDTQYF
TRBV11-3,-,-,TRBJ1-1,TGTGCCAGCAGCTTCAGTACGAACACTGAAGCTTTCTTT,CASSFSTNTEAFF
TRBV2,-,-,TRBJ2-3,TGTGCCAGCAGCCGTGGCGGAGATACGCAGTATTTT,CASSRGGDTQYF
TRBV29-1,-,-,TRBJ2-3,TGCAGCGCTCTCCGACAGGTATCCACAGATACGCAGTATTTT,CSALRQVSTDTQYF
TRBV29-1,many,-,TRBJ2-3,TGCAGCGTTGTTGGGGCGCATGGTAATTCAGATACGCAGTATTTT,CSVVGAHGNSDTQYF
TRBV10-3,-,-,TRBJ1-2,TGTGCCAGCTCTAGTGAGGTCCGGTATGGCTACACCTTC,CASSSEVRYGYTF
TRBV19,-,TRBD1,TRBJ2-2,TGTGCCAGTAGTGTGGGACAGACCGGGGAGCTGTTTTTT,CASSVGQTGELFF
TRBV27,-,TRBD1,TRBJ2-3,TGTGCCAGCAGATTAAACAGGGGAGATACGCAGTATTTT,CASRLNRGDTQYF
TRBV7-2,many,TRBD2,TRBJ2-3,TGTGCCAGCAGCTTAGTGGGTAGCGGGGGCACAGATACGCAGTATTTT,CASSLVGSGGTDTQYF
TRBV20-1,few,-,TRBJ1-3,TGCAGTGCTTCCGACCGCGGAGGTGGAAACACCATATATTTT,CSASDRGGGNTIYF
TRBV7-2,medium-sized,-,TRBJ1-1,TGTGCCAGCAGCTTAGAGGGGAACACTGAAGCTTTCTTT,CASSLEGNTEAFF
TRBV20-1,many,-,TRBJ2-3,TGCAGTGCTAGAGACCCCAGTCAGGGGCTTGGGGGAGATACGCAGTATTTT,CSARDPSQGLGGDTQYF
TRBV7-2,many,-,TRBJ2-5,TGTGCCAGCAGCCCGATCCAGGGGCAAGAGACCCAGTACTTC,CASSPIQGQETQYF
TRBV10-2,-,-,TRBJ2-3,TGCGCCAGCATAGCGAGACGGGGCGCAGATACGCAGTATTTT,CASIARRGADTQYF
TRBV10-3,many,TRBD2,TRBJ2-1,TGTGCCATCAGGGGACTAGCAGGTTTCAATGAGCAGTTCTTC,CAIRGLAGFNEQFF
TRBV25-1,many,TRBD1,TRBJ1-1,TGTGCCAGCAGTATAAGCAGGGGGGGCTCGAGTTCTGAAGCTTTCTTT,CASSISRGGSSSEAFF
TRBV20-1,many,-,TRBJ2-7,TGCAGTGCTAGACGGGGAGCCACCTACGAGCAGTACTTC,CSARRGATYEQYF
TRBV2,many,-,TRBJ1-1,TGTGCCAGCAGAAGGGACGGGAACACTGAAGCTTTCTTT,CASRRDGNTEAFF
TRBV3-1,many,-,TRBJ2-1,TGTGCCAGCAGCCCGAGGACAGACGGCAATGAGCAGTTCTTC,CASSPRTDGNEQFF